The 25 T cell receptor beta chains below come from one sample, sequenced in a study of neoadjuvant anti-PD-1 for oral cavity cancer. Sequencing was performed with immunoSEQ multiplex PCR; in TCRdb, only in-frame clones are kept and a portion is missing. The sample yields 65,000 to 95,000 clones, approximately 80% seen once. The sequencing used PBMCs, collected before nivolumab (anti-PD-1) treatment. Receptors were obtained from a person aged 35-79 years with oral cavity squamous cell carcinoma.

The chain joins TRBV5-1 to TRBJ2-1; a possible D gene is TRBD1 (6 bases). V gave up 4 bases and J gave up 1 base, with 15 bases separating them. This CDR3 has 16 residues. CDR1 and CDR2 (germline): SGHRS, YFSETQ. The CDR3 reads CASSLGTTVSYNEQFF. CDR3 bases: TGCGCCAGCAGCCTCGGGACAACGGTTTCCTACAATGAGCAGTTCTTC. The complete variable domain, with remaining parts taken from reference TRBV5-1 and TRBJ2-1, reads KAGVTQTPRYLIKTRGQQVTLSCSPISGHRSVSWYQQTPGQGLQFLFEYFSETQRNKGNFPGRFSGRQFSNSRSEMNVSTLELGDSALYLCASSLGTTVSYNEQFFGPGTRLTVL.

This clone is medium-sized. Its ends do not fully match the called genes, so a read error is possible. The rearrangement links TRBV7-7 to TRBJ1-2; no clear D gene. CDR3 length equals 11 residues. Germline loops: CDR1 SSHAT, CDR2 FNYEAQ (reference sequence). CDR3 sequence reads: CASSLIPGYTF. The CDR3 nucleotides read TGTGCTAGCAGCTTAATCCCGGGCTACACCTTC.

V is TRBV30 and J is TRBJ2-3; TRBD2 matches 8 bases. The germline CDR1 and CDR2 sequences are GTSNPN and SVGIG (reference sequence). The CDR3 runs 13 residues. V was pared by 2 bases and J by 6 bases, with 4 bases of the junction left unmatched. The DNA for the CDR3 is TGTGCCTGGAGTAGCGGGGGACCGGATACGCAGTATTTT. It translates to CAWSSGGPDTQYF.

The chain uses TRBV6-1 and TRBJ1-2; D uncertain. CDR1 MNHNS and CDR2 SASEGT come from the germline V gene. The CDR3 is 13 amino acids. V lost 5 bases and J 4 bases, leaving 11 bases between the germline ends. The CDR3 region has the DNA TGTGCCAGCAGTCGCTCGCTCGGCTATGGCTACACCTTC. Translation gives CASSRSLGYGYTF.

Here the CDR3 DNA reads TGTGCCAGCAGCTCTACCGGGACAGGGCCCCCTAACACTGAAGCTTTCTTT. Its protein product is CASSSTGTGPPNTEAFF. This rearrangement joins TRBV7-3 to TRBJ1-1; 9 bases line up with TRBD1. The junction had 11 bases not matched to a gene; V was cut back by 4 bases and J by 2 bases. The CDR3 runs to 17 residues. Germline V gene sequence: CDR1 SGHTA, CDR2 FQGTGA.

This sequence joins TRBV21-1 and TRBJ2-2; the table's TRBD2 call for D was not verified on the DNA. TRBV21-1 is shown as a pseudogene. The CDR3 is 16 amino acids. CDR3 DNA sequence: TGTGCCAGCAGCGTACTAGCGGGAGGGAACACCGGGGAGCTGTTTTTT. This sequence encodes CASSVLAGGNTGELFF.

This sequence joins TRBV11-2 and TRBJ1-1; possibly TRBD1 for D (6 bases). This CDR3 is 14 amino acids long. The germline V gene encodes CDR1 SGHAT and CDR2 FQNNGV. Trimming left V 3 bases short and J 2 bases short, with 10 bases between. The DNA of the CDR3 is TGTGCCAGCAGCTTCGGGGGGCTTAACACTGAAGCTTTCTTT. Residues: CASSFGGLNTEAFF. Based on the CDR3 plus reference TRBV11-2 and TRBJ1-1, the full variable domain is EAGVAQSPRYKIIEKRQSVAFWCNPISGHATLYWYQQILGQGPKLLIQFQNNGVVDDSQLPKDRFSAERLKGVDSTLKIQPAKLEDSAVYLCASSFGGLNTEAFFGQGTRLTVV.

V usage is TRBV28 and J usage is TRBJ2-1, with D unresolved. Germline values: CDR1 MDHEN, CDR2 SYDVKM. Trimming stripped 2 bases from V and 1 base from J, with 6 bases between. The CDR3 sequence is 14 residues long. The CDR3: CASSLVGSYNEQFF. CDR3 coding DNA: TGTGCCAGCAGTTTAGTTGGGTCCTACAATGAGCAGTTCTTC. Full variable domain (outside the CDR3, taken from reference TRBV28 and TRBJ2-1): DVKVTQSSRYLVKRTGEKVFLECVQDMDHENMFWYRQDPGLGLRLIYFSYDVKMKEKGDIPEGYSVSREKKERFSLILESASTNQTSMYLCASSLVGSYNEQFFGPGTRLTVL.

The chain joins TRBV7-8 to TRBJ2-3; tentative D call: TRBD1 (6 bases). From germline, CDR1 is SGHVS and CDR2 FQNEAQ. The ends were cut back, 6 bases at V and 6 bases at J, with 22 bases in the middle. There are 16 residues in the CDR3. For the CDR3, the DNA is TGTGCCAGCAGTCCATATGCAGGGGTTCCGGTGGATACGCAGTATTTT. Protein product: CASSPYAGVPVDTQYF.

J is TRBJ2-1 and V is TRBV4-2; 7 bases line up with TRBD2. This CDR3 region has 18 residues. Unmatched junction bases numbered 12, after V lost 1 base and J lost 3 bases. CDR1 LGHNA and CDR2 YNFKEQ come from the germline V gene. This CDR3 is CASSQAGGASGYYNEQFF. The CDR3 DNA follows: TGTGCCAGCAGCCAAGCGGGAGGAGCTAGCGGATACTACAATGAGCAGTTCTTC.

In DNA form, the CDR3 reads TGCGCCAGCAGCTTCGGGACTAGCGTTGAGTACGGGGAGCTGTTTTTT. Protein product: CASSFGTSVEYGELFF. This rearrangement joins TRBV5-1 to TRBJ2-2, with TRBD2 matching 10 bases. Germline CDR1 is SGHRS and CDR2 is YFSETQ. The V segment lost 2 bases and the J segment 7 bases; nucleotides outside the gene matches: 8. The CDR3 length is 16 residues.

The rearrangement links TRBV7-9 to TRBJ1-1, with D maybe TRBD1 (5 bases). This CDR3 comprises 14 residues. V lost 5 bases, J lost 1 base, and 11 bases lay in between. Germline lookup yields CDR1 SEHNR and CDR2 FQNEAQ (reference sequence). In nucleotides, the CDR3 is TGTGCCAGCAGCCTAGGGGCCCAGAACACTGAAGCTTTCTTT. It translates to CASSLGAQNTEAFF.

This chain links TRBV19 with TRBJ2-1; 9 bases fit TRBD2. This CDR3 has 12 amino acids. The germline V gene has CDR1 LNHDA and CDR2 SQIVND (reference sequence). V gave up 7 bases and J gave up 10 bases; unmatched junction bases: 5. CDR3 loop: CASMQLAGEQFF. DNA for the CDR3: TGTGCCAGTATGCAACTAGCGGGCGAGCAGTTCTTC.

V is TRBV2 and J is TRBJ1-1; 9 bases match TRBD1. Germline V gene sequence: CDR1 SNHLY, CDR2 FYNNEI. After removal of 6 bases from V and 5 bases from J, the junction contained 7 bases not matched to a gene. The CDR3 consists of 14 residues. The CDR3 sequence: CASSPQGARTEAFF. The CDR3 nucleotides are TGTGCCAGCAGCCCACAGGGGGCAAGGACTGAAGCTTTCTTT.

The sample holds one count of this clone. This rearrangement joins TRBV28 to TRBJ2-5; 10 nucleotides match TRBD1. The V segment lost 4 bases and the J segment 5 bases; nucleotides outside the gene matches: 13. The CDR3 has 17 residues. CDR1 MDHEN and CDR2 SYDVKM come from the germline V gene. CDR3 DNA: TGTGCCAGCAGTTCCCCGCGGGGGACAGGGGAAGGGGAGACCCAGTACTTC. Translation: CASSSPRGTGEGETQYF.

The V call is TRBV6-6, the J call TRBJ2-7; no firm D call. Deletions cut 8 bases from V and 1 base from J, with 18 bases between. This CDR3 is built from 15 residues. Germline values: CDR1 MNHNY, CDR2 SVGAGI (reference sequence). The CDR3 DNA follows: TGTGCCAGCCGGCCGGAGAACCTTCTGTCCTACGAGCAGTACTTC. It encodes CASRPENLLSYEQYF.

V and J are TRBV2 and TRBJ1-5, with D uncertain. Trimming took 8 bases from V and 0 from J, leaving 8 bases between them. Germline CDR1 is SNHLY and CDR2 is FYNNEI. The CDR3 runs 13 residues. CDR3 DNA sequence: TGTGCCAGCCAATTAGATAGCAATCAGCCCCAGCATTTT. This codes for CASQLDSNQPQHF.

This clone was detected once. CDR3 nucleotide sequence: TGTGCCAGCAGCCAAGAGGGCAGAAACATTCAGTACTTC. Protein product: CASSQEGRNIQYF. The gene calls are TRBV4-2 and TRBJ2-4; no reliable D call. V was cut by 0 bases and J by 6 bases, with 6 bases left in between. This CDR3 has 13 residues. Germline V lookup: CDR1 LGHNA, CDR2 YNFKEQ.

The rearrangement uses TRBV30 and TRBJ1-1; D remains ambiguous. V was shortened by 5 bases and J by 0 bases, with 10 bases between the two germline ends. There are 13 residues in the CDR3. CDR1 and CDR2 (germline): GTSNPN, SVGIG (reference sequence). In DNA form, the CDR3 reads TGTGCCTGGCAATTTCAGTTGAACACTGAAGCTTTCTTT. It encodes CAWQFQLNTEAFF. Complete variable domain (other parts from reference TRBV30 and TRBJ1-1): SQTIHQWPATLVQPVGSPLSLECTVEGTSNPNLYWYRQAAGRGLQLLFYSVGIGQISSEVPQNLSASRPQDRQFILSSKKLLLSDSGFYLCAWQFQLNTEAFFGQGTRLTVV.

The CDR3 nucleotides are TGCAGTGCTAGCCCCTACAATGAGCAGTTCTTC. The encoded protein is CSASPYNEQFF. The J gene is TRBJ2-1, the V gene TRBV20-1; D call uncertain. This CDR3 comprises 11 residues. Per the germline V gene, CDR1 is DFQATT and CDR2 is SNEGSKA (reference sequence). V was clipped by 3 bases and J by 2 bases, with 2 bases between them.

This clone was detected only a few times. The chain uses TRBV30 and TRBJ1-1; no firm D call. Trimming took off 4 bases at V and 1 base at J, with 10 bases between the two ends. The germline gives CDR1 GTSNPN, CDR2 SVGIG (reference sequence). This CDR3 is 13 amino acids long. The CDR3 loop is CAWTYAGNTEAFF. The CDR3 nucleotides are TGTGCCTGGACGTACGCAGGGAACACTGAAGCTTTCTTT.

This rearrangement joins TRBV27 to TRBJ2-4; a weak D match, TRBD2 (5 bases). From germline, CDR1 is MNHEY and CDR2 SMNVEV (reference sequence). V lost 10 bases, J lost 0 bases, and 16 bases lay in between. The CDR3 is 15 residues long. The CDR3 DNA follows: TGTGCCACCCCTGTGGAGGAAAAAGCCAAAAACATTCAGTACTTC. Translated: CATPVEEKAKNIQYF.

The rearrangement joins TRBV29-1 to TRBJ2-3; TRBD2 aligns across 12 bases. Unmatched junction bases numbered 11, after V lost 5 bases and J lost 5 bases. CDR3 size: 16 residues. Per the germline V gene, CDR1 is SQVTM and CDR2 is ANQGSEA. CDR3 nucleotides: TGCAGCGTTCCCGCCCCTAGCGGGAGGGCGGTAGATACGCAGTATTTT. Translation: CSVPAPSGRAVDTQYF.

This clone was counted only a few times. The chain carries TRBV30 and TRBJ2-5; D may be TRBD1 (5 bases). Trimming took off 3 bases at V and 4 bases at J, with 9 bases between the two ends. Looked up from germline, CDR1 is GTSNPN and CDR2 is SVGIG (reference sequence). CDR3 size: 12 residues. The CDR3: CAWSPGLETQYF. CDR3 in DNA: TGTGCCTGGAGCCCAGGGTTAGAGACCCAGTACTTC.

This clone was counted a single time. This chain's CDR3 is CASSYSPGSRNGYTF. The CDR3, as DNA: TGTGCCAGCAGTTATAGCCCGGGCTCAAGGAATGGCTACACCTTC. The chain employs TRBV6-5 and TRBJ1-2; D ambiguous. Trimming removed 3 bases at V and 6 bases at J, with 17 bases between. The CDR3 has 15 residues. The germline CDR1 and CDR2 sequences are MNHEY and SVGAGI.